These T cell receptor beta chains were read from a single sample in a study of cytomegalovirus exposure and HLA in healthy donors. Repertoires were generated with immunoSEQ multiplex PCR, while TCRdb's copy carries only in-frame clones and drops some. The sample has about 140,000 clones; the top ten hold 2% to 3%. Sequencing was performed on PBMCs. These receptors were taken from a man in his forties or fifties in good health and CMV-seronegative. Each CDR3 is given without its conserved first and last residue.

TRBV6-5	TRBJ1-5	ASSYGGSQPQH
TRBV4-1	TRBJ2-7	ASSQEGVAAYEQY
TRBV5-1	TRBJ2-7	ASSFGIAYEQY
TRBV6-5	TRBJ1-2	ASTPGTPLSHGYT
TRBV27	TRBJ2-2	ASRAGNTNTGELF
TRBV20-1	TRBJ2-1	SAVAGGVF
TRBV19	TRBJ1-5	ASSLQGYQPQH
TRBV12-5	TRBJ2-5	ASGLHQGVGETQY
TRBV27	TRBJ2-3	ASSLDRRTDTQY
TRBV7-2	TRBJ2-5	ASSPTSFQETQY
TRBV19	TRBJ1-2	ASTRTVKQDYGYT
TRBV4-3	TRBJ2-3	ASSQTREREVGTDTQY
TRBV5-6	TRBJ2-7	ASSSQAWLVAGQDEQY
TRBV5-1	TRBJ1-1	ASSLLHPNTEAF
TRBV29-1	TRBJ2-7	SVEASGLREQY
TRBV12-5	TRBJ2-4	ASGMGLATDKNIQY
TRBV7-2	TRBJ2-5	ASSSGLVGETQY
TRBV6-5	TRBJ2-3	ASMKGTGVLDTQY
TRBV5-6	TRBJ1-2	ASSLVSDGYT
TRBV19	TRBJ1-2	ASSLPMSLNGYT
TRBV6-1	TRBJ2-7	ASSELGRRPYEQY
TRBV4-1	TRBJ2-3	ASSPPWAHTQY